This T cell receptor beta chain was identified in a study of CD8 T cells in ankylosing spondylitis. V lost 0 bases and J lost 10, with 10 bases in between. In germline, CDR1 is MGHRA, CDR2 YSYEKL. The CDR3 totals 14 residues. TCRdb analysed the 5' RACE reads with MiXCR anew, one entry per CDR3 protein. The sample consists of roughly 190,000 distinct CDR3 sequences, 10% to 15% of them appearing once. Notes on this clonotype: Its cognate antigen is unknown.

General study results and limits: A motif in TCR beta, a set of roughly 8 highly homologous variants, appeared characteristic of ankylosing spondylitis blood. In ankylosing spondylitis patients, matched synovial fluid reportedly showed significant enrichment of disease-linked clones. Earlier authors reported some of these motif variants in reactive arthritis synovial fluid and blood.

The specimen was blood, either unsorted or a sorted T cell fraction (not recorded which). The J gene is TRBJ1-6, the V gene TRBV4-1; a possible D gene is TRBD1 (5 bases). The sequence was collected from a male donor with ankylosing spondylitis or in good health (not recorded which). CDR3 sequence reads: CASSQDHRSSPLHF. CDR3 coding DNA: TGCGCCAGCAGCCAAGATCACAGGAGCTCACCCCTCCACTTT.